Sequencing of this T cell receptor (beta chain) was carried out in a study of T cell repertoires in cytomegalovirus infection. Overall study: Public TCR beta signatures indicated both CMV infection and matching HLA type.

One entry per CDR3 protein, called by TCRdb with MiXCR from the reads. The sample lists 100,000 or so distinct CDR3 sequences, approximately 16% occurring once. The V gene's germline CDR1 is SNHLY and CDR2 FYNNEI. Trimming removed 6 bases from V and 3 bases from J, with 6 bases in between. This CDR3 has 11 residues. This clonotype was counted many times. Its antigen is as yet unknown. The study, taken as a whole, reports: Pooled public TCR beta family frequency picked out CMV carriers with the relevant HLA.

This rearrangement joins TRBV2 to TRBJ2-7; weak D call: TRBD1 (6 bases). The TCR comes from a human donor in good health (CMV status not recorded). Some clones in this sample may be carry-over from other donors' samples. Material for sequencing was PBMCs. The CDR3 DNA sequence: TGTGCCAGCAGGACAGGCTACGAGCAGTACTTC. It encodes CASRTGYEQYF.